This T cell receptor beta chain appears in the sequencing data of a study of blood T cell repertoires in COVID-19. On the study more broadly: Both acute and convalescent COVID-19 samples were obtained from the United States, Italy and Spain. T cells, B-cell-depleted T cells, or PBMCs provided the cDNA or gDNA that served as material.

In Seattle, patients joined the study during active infection and were tracked longitudinally. CDR1 and CDR2 from the germline V gene are LNHDA and SQIVND (reference sequence). This CDR3 comprises 17 residues. V gave up 1 base and J gave up 1 base, with 15 bases separating them. In the authors' workflow: Amplification of reference gene primers was used by the study to estimate nucleated cell counts. Method: immunoSEQ multiplex PCR; TCRdb's copy keeps in-frame clones and lacks some. For V, J and clone size, that table is used; D and trimming come from the DNA. The sample consists of fewer than 500,000 clones, roughly 89% of them appearing once.

The specimen sequenced was peripheral blood. The chain employs TRBV19 and TRBJ2-3; D is possibly TRBD2 (5 bases). This TCR derives from a man between 18 and 29 years old with COVID-19, enrolled during active disease. This chain's CDR3 is CASSIVTRRGRTDTQYF. CDR3 DNA sequence: TGTGCCAGTAGTATAGTAACGCGCCGAGGGCGCACAGATACGCAGTATTTT.